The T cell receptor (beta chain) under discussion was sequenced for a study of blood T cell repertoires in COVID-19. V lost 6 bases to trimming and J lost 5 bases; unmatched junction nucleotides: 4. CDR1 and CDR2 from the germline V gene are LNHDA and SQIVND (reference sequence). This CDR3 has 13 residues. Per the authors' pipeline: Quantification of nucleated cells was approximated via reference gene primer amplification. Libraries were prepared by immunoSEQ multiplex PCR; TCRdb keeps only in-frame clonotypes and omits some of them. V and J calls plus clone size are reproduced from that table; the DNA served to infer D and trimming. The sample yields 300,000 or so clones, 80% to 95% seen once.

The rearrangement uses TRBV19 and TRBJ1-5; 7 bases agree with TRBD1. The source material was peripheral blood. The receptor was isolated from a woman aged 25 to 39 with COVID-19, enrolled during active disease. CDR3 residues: CASRQGMDQPQHF. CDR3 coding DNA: TGTGCCAGTAGACAGGGGATGGATCAGCCCCAGCATTTT.